This T cell receptor beta chain was documented in a study of shared clonotypes between healthy human individuals. The table came from immunoSEQ multiplex PCR; TCRdb's copy has only in-frame clones and leaves some out. Of roughly 1.4 million clones in the sample, just under 99% are singletons; the top ten hold approximately 0.4%. The V gene lost 1 base and the J gene lost 5 bases, with 15 bases spanning the gap. From germline, CDR1 is SQVTM and CDR2 ANQGSEA. The CDR3 runs 14 residues. Material for sequencing was naive CD4+ T cells sorted from blood. Subset given: CD45RA+ positively selected. The V gene is TRBV29-1, the J gene TRBJ2-7; possibly TRBD2 for D (5 bases). The receptor comes from a man aged 30-40 years in good health. The DNA of the CDR3 is TGCAGCGTTGAAGGGGCCGGGAATAGGGACGAGCAGTACTTC. Its protein product is CSVEGAGNRDEQYF.